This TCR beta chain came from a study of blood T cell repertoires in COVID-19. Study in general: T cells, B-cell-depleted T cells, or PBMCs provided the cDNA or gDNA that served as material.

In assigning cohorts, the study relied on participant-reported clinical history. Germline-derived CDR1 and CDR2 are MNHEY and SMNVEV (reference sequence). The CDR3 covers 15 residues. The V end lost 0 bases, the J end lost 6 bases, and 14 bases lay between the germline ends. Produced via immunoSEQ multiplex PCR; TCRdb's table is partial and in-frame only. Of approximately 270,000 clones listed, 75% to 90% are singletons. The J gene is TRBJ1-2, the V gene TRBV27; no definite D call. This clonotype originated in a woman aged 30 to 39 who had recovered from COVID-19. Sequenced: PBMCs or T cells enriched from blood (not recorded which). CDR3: CASSLSPRGMDGYTF. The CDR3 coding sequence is TGTGCCAGCAGTTTATCCCCTCGGGGTATGGATGGCTACACCTTC.